This note documents a single TCR beta chain sequence. V was clipped by 3 bases and J by 7 bases; unmatched bases: 9. The V gene's germline CDR1 is SGHVS and CDR2 FQNEAQ. This CDR3 contains 14 residues. Construction of the TCRbeta library involved unique molecular identifiers. TCRdb analysed the PCR reads with MiXCR anew, one entry per CDR3 protein. The sample has approximately 340,000 distinct CDR3 sequences, 9% to 12% seen once. The entry originates in a study of T-cell reconstitution after alpha-beta-depleted transplantation in children. The TCR originated in a human donor who donated a stem cell graft to a child with acute lymphoblastic leukemia. This chain connects TRBV7-8 to TRBJ2-7, with 7 bases that match TRBD2. The sample consisted of PBMCs from the stem cell graft donor, taken from the stem cell graft. The CDR3 region has the DNA TGTGCCAGCAGCTTTTCTCCGGGAGGAATAGAGCAGTACTTC. It translates to CASSFSPGGIEQYF.